The T cell receptor (beta chain) described here comes from a study of tumor-infiltrating lymphocytes in primary liver carcinoma (dated by TCRdb to between 2016 and 2019). About the investigation overall: Of the five patients, three men and two women aged 30 to 69 years, four had hepatocellular carcinoma and one had combined HCC and intrahepatic cholangiocarcinoma. The five patients had tumors of stage T1-T3 N0M0, with maximum diameters ranging from about 4 to 11 cm. Each sample produced roughly 3.65 to 7.13 million productive TCRbeta reads, and read depth showed no significant difference between tissue types. TCRbeta repertoire sequencing, expression microarrays and whole-exome sequencing were combined in the study across five regions of each liver tumor, with adjacent normal tissue and blood also included. A total of some 35 specimens from 5 patients went through TCRbeta repertoire sequencing, namely 25 tumor regions, 5 adjacent noncancerous liver tissues and 5 peripheral blood samples. The roughly 27 tumor region samples were profiled with Agilent mRNA microarrays so that TCRbeta repertoire diversity could be related to the local molecular phenotype. Reproducibility between technical replicate repertoires was high, with correlation coefficients above 0.95 and mean shared-clone rates about 0.9.

This clonotype came up many times. Its antigen specificity is not known. No base-level quality is on record; no much larger clone is a single base apart. Starting from 500 to 600 ng total RNA, TCRbeta-specific cDNA was produced by reverse transcription with a constant-region primer and ProtoScript II reverse transcriptase. TCRbeta libraries were built with three nested multiplex PCR rounds, a slightly modified ARM-PCR procedure. Multiplex TRBV1-TRBV30 forward primers and a Cbeta reverse primer were used in the first two PCR rounds, each of which was run for around 10 cycles. Sample barcodes and Illumina adapters were added in a final 25-cycle PCR with Deep VentR polymerase. Before sequencing, amplicons of 200-500 bp were gel-purified using a QIAquick gel extraction kit. The TCRbeta amplicons were sequenced with 250-bp paired-end reads on an Illumina HiSeq 2500. As for the authors' bioinformatics: Reads were quality-trimmed with Trimmomatic v0.33, and paired reads were merged with FLASH v1.2.11 to recover full CDR3 sequences. V, D and J germline segments were assigned to the rearranged TCRbeta sequences by MiGEC v1.2.1b. Clonotype statistics, along with Shannon-Wiener diversity indices, were calculated using VDJtools v1.0.0. To cut down on sampling bias, every analysis after diversity analysis relied on just the 250 most abundant clonotypes from each sample. Using fastp at Q25 and MiXCR, TCRdb reprocessed the public reads and kept productive beta chains. Rows with one shared CDR3 protein collapse into an entry with the most common genes and DNA. The V and J calls, along with clone size, are taken from TCRdb and not from the paper's own processing. The sample contains roughly 100,000 distinct CDR3 sequences, around 73% of them found a single time. Together, the top ten hold approximately 12% of the sample.

Broad study findings and their caveats: The top 250 clones accounted for a significantly greater share of the repertoire in tumors than in blood (p = 0.039). Comparison of CD4+ and CD8+ T cell repertoires was precluded by the use of bulk unsorted samples. Only 4 or 5 patients were included in the study, and the authors note that the findings should be validated in a larger study. Consistent with antigen-driven expansion, pairs of tumor regions showed higher repertoire overlap (mean about 36%) than either tumor-adjacent pairs (about 17%) or tumor-blood pairs (roughly 15%). Just about 7.5-24% of top clones turned up in all five regions of a tumor, which suggests spatial heterogeneity among tumor-infiltrating T cells. Because sequencing covered only the TCR beta chain and unpaired alpha chains were not captured, true repertoire diversity is likely underestimated.

V lost 4 bases and J lost 6 bases, and the count of bases not matched to a germline gene is 9. The CDR3 has 15 amino acids, counting the end cysteine and phenylalanine. Of the read, only the CDR3 DNA is kept; its 45 bases are in frame from base 1. CDR1 and CDR2 are drawn from the germline V gene: SGHRS, YFSETQ. Total RNA and DNA were co-extracted from about 19-30 mg of bulk tissue with the AllPrep DNA/RNA mini kit, without cell sorting. Between late 2015 and March 2016, roughly five patients in China with histopathologically diagnosed primary liver carcinoma had surgical resection. Chronic HBV infection was present in the patients, and the patients were treatment-naive at sampling. Five spatially separated regions were sampled per tumor: superior, inferior, left-lateral and right-lateral poles, plus the tumor centre. Histological examination found more than 75% viable tumor cells in every tumor sample. Fresh tumor and adjacent tissue pieces were bisected; one half was stored in RNAlater at -80°C, the other sent for histology.

The chain is encoded by TRBV5-1 joined to TRBJ2-4, and 8 bases in between align with TRBD1. This sequence was found in a woman aged 55-70 years with primary liver carcinoma and hepatitis B virus infection. Sequencing was done on a sample of liver tumor tissue from sampling region 2. The intended sense of this specimen's cell subset or site label: tumor region T2, inferior pole. CDR3 sequence: CASSPSTGGRNIQYF. The nucleotide sequence reads as follows: TGCGCCAGCAGCCCTAGTACAGGGGGGCGAAACATTCAGTACTTC.